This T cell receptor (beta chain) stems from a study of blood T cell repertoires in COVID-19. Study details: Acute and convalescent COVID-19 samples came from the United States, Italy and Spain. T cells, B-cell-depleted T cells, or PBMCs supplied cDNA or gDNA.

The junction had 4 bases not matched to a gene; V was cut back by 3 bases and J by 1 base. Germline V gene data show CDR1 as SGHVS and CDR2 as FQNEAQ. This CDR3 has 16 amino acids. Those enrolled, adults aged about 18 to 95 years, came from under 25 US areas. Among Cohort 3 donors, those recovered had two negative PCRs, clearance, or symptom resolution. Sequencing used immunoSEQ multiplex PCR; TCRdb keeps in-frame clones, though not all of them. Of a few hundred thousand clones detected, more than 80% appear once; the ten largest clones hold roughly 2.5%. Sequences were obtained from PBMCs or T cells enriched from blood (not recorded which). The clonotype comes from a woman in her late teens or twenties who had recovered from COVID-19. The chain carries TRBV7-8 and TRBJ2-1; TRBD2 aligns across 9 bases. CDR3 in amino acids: CASSFVLAGSYNEQFF. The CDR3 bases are TGTGCCAGCAGCTTTGTACTAGCGGGTTCCTACAATGAGCAGTTCTTC.